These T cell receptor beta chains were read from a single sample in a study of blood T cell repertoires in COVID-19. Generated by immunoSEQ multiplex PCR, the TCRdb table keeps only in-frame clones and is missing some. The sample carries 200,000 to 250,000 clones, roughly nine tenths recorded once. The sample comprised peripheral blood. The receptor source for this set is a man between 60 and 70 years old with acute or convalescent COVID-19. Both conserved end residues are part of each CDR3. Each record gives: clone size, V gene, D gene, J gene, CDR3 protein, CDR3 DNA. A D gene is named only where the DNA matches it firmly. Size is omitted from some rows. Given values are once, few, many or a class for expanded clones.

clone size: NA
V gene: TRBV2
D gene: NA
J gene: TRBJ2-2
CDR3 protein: CASSEVRVRVELFF
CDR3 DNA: TGTGCCAGCAGTGAGGTCCGGGTCCGGGTAGAGCTGTTTTTT

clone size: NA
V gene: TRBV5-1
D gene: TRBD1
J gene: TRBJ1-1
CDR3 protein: CASTRGPGQGAFWTEAFF
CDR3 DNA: TGCGCCAGCACCCGTGGACCGGGACAGGGGGCTTTCTGGACTGAAGCTTTCTTT

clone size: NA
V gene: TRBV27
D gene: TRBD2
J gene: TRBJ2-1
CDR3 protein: CASSFLGIAGEGENEQFF
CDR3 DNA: TGTGCCAGCAGTTTCCTGGGGATAGCGGGAGAGGGAGAGAATGAGCAGTTCTTC

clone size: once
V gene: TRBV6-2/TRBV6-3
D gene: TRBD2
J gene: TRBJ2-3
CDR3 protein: CASSSRSSGSPGGTDTQYF
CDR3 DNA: TGTGCCAGCAGTTCGCGTTCAAGCGGGAGCCCCGGTGGCACAGATACGCAGTATTTT

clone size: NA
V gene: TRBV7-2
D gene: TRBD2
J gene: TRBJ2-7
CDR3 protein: CASTQSPGSGSPRQYF
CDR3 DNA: TGTGCCAGCACCCAATCCCCGGGTAGCGGGAGCCCCCGGCAGTACTTC

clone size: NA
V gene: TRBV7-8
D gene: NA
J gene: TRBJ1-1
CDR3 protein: CASSLAGLKNTEAFF
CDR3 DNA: TGTGCCAGCAGCTTAGCGGGGCTTAAGAACACTGAAGCTTTCTTT

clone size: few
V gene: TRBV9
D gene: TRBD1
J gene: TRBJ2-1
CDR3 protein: CASSVGTGTYNEQFF
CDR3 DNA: TGTGCCAGCAGCGTAGGGACAGGCACTTACAATGAGCAGTTCTTC

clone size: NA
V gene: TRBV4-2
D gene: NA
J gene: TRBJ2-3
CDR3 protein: CASSHQGKDTQYF
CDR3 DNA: TGTGCCAGCAGCCACCAGGGGAAAGATACGCAGTATTTT

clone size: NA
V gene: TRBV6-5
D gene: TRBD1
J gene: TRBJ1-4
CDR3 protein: CASSNDRGFNEKLFF
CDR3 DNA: TGTGCCAGCAGTAACGACAGGGGATTCAATGAAAAACTGTTTTTT

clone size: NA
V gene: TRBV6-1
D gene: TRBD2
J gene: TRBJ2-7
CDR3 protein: CASSEALASGYEQYF
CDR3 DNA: TGTGCCAGCAGTGAAGCGCTCGCTAGCGGCTACGAGCAGTACTTC

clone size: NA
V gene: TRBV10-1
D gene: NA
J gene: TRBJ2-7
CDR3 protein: CASSEGDNYEQYF
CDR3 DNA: TGCGCCAGCAGTGAAGGGGATAACTACGAGCAGTACTTC

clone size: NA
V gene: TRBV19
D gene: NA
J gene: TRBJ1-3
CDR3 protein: CASSRQVSGNTIYF
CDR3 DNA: TGTGCCAGTAGTCGACAGGTCTCTGGAAACACCATATATTTT

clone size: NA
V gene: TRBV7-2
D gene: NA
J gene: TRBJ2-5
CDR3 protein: CASTRAGQETQYF
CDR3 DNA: TGTGCCAGCACCCGGGCGGGCCAAGAGACCCAGTACTTC

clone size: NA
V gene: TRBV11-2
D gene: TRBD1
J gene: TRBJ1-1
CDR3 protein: CASSLLGTGDTEAFF
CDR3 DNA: TGTGCCAGCAGCTTACTCGGGACAGGGGACACTGAAGCTTTCTTT

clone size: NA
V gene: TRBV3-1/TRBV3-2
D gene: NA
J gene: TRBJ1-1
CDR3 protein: CASSSGNTEAFF
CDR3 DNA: TGTGCCAGCAGCTCAGGGAACACTGAAGCTTTCTTT

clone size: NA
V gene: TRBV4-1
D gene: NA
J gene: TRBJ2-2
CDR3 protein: CASVAVNGAGELFF
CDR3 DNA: TGCGCCAGCGTAGCGGTAAATGGGGCCGGGGAGCTGTTTTTT

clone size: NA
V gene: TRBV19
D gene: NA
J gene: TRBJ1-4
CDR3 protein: CASSIRGGEKLFF
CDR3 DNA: TGTGCCAGTAGTATCAGGGGTGGAGAAAAACTGTTTTTT

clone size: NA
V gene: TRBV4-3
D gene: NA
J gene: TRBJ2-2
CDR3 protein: CASRPEAQQAGELFF
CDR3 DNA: TGCGCCAGCAGACCCGAGGCCCAGCAAGCCGGGGAGCTGTTTTTT

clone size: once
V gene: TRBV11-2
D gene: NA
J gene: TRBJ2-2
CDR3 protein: CASSFGLSGGELFF
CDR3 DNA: TGTGCCAGCAGCTTCGGACTATCGGGCGGGGAGCTGTTTTTT

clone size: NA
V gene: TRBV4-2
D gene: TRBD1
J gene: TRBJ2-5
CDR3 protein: CASSQPPSGTDQETQYF
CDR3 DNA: TGTGCCAGCAGCCAACCACCCTCCGGGACAGATCAAGAGACCCAGTACTTC

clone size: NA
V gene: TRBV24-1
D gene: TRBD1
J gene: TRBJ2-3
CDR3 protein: CATSDLLGQGSDTQYF
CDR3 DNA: TGTGCCACCAGTGACCTCCTCGGACAGGGTTCAGATACGCAGTATTTT

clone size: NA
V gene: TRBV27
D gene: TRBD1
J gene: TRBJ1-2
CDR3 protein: CASSPRTGGGYTF
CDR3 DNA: TGTGCCAGCAGTCCCCGGACAGGCGGGGGCTACACCTTC

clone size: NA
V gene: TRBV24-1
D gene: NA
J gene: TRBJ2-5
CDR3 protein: CATRGGTPQETQYF
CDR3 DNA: TGTGCCACCCGGGGCGGGACCCCCCAAGAGACCCAGTACTTC

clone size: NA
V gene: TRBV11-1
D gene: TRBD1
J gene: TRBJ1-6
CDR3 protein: CASSSTGASPLHF
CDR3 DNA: TGTGCCAGCAGCTCCACAGGGGCTTCACCCCTCCACTTT

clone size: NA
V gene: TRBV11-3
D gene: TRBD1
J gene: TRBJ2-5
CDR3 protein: CASSTGGTGGETQYF
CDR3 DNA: TGTGCCAGCAGCACCGGAGGGACAGGGGGAGAGACCCAGTACTTC

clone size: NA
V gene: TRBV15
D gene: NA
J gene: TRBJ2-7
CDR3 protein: CATSRDPPSYEQYF
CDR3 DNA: TGTGCCACCAGCAGAGATCCCCCTAGTTACGAGCAGTACTTC

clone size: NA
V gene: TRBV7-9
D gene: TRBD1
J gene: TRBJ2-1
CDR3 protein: CASSPRDSSYNEQFF
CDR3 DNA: TGTGCCAGCAGCCCCCGGGACAGCTCCTACAATGAGCAGTTCTTC

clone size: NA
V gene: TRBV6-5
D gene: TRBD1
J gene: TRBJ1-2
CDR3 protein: CASSYNGAGGIGGYTF
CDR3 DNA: TGTGCCAGCAGTTATAACGGGGCAGGGGGAATTGGAGGCTACACCTTC

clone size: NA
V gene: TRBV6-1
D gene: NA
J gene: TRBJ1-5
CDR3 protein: CASSEDGGAVTQPQHF
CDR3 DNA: TGTGCCAGCAGTGAAGATGGTGGGGCGGTAACTCAGCCCCAGCATTTT

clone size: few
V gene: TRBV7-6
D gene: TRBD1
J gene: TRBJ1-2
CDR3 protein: CASSPGQGFYGYTF
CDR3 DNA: TGTGCCAGCAGCCCCGGACAGGGTTTCTATGGCTACACCTTC

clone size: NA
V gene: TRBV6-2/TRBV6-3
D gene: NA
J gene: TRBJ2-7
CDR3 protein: CASSRRTGVGQEQYF
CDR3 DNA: TGTGCCAGCAGTCGAAGAACTGGTGTCGGACAGGAGCAGTACTTC

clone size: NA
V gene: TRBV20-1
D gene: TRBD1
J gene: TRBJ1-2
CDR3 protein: CSASEGGEDYGYTF
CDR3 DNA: TGCAGTGCTAGTGAAGGGGGCGAGGACTATGGCTACACCTTC

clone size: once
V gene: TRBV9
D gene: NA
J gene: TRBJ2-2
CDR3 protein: CASSTRTANTGELFF
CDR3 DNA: TGTGCCAGCAGCACAAGGACAGCTAACACCGGGGAGCTGTTTTTT

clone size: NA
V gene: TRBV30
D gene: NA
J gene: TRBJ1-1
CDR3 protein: CAWRYSRNTEAFF
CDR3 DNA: TGTGCCTGGAGGTATAGCAGGAACACTGAAGCTTTCTTT

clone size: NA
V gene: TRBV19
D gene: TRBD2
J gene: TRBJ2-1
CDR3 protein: CATKIGREGPSEQFF
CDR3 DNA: TGTGCCACCAAGATTGGGCGGGAGGGGCCTTCGGAGCAGTTCTTC

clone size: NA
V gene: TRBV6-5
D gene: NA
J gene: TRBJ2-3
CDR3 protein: CASSYSGTFPPDTQYF
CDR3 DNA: TGTGCCAGCAGTTACTCGGGCACCTTCCCCCCAGATACGCAGTATTTT

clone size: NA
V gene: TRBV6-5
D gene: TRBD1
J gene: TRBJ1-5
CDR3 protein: CASIGQGASQPQHF
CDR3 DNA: TGTGCCAGCATCGGACAGGGGGCTAGTCAGCCCCAGCATTTT

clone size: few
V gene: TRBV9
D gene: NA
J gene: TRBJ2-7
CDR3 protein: CASSVEAAPSYEQYF
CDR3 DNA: TGTGCCAGCAGCGTAGAAGCGGCGCCCTCCTACGAGCAGTACTTC

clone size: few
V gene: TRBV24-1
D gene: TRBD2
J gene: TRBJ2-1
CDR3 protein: CATSDSGTSGRLFNEQFF
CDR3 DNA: TGTGCCACCAGTGATTCCGGGACTAGCGGGAGGCTGTTCAATGAGCAGTTCTTC

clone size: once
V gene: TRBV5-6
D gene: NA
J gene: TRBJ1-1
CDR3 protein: CASSWMAGVGNTEAFF
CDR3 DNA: TGTGCCAGCTCATGGATGGCAGGGGTCGGGAACACTGAAGCTTTCTTT

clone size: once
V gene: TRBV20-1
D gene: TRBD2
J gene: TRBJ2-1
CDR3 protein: CSASPFGGRASYNEQFF
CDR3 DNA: TGCAGTGCTAGTCCTTTCGGAGGGAGGGCCTCCTACAATGAGCAGTTCTTC

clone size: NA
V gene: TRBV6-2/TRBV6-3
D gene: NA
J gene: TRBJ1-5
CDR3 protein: CASSPPGQANQPQHF
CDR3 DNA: TGTGCCAGCAGCCCTCCCGGACAAGCAAATCAGCCCCAGCATTTT

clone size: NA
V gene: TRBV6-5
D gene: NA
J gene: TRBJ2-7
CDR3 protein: CASTKRRRGEQYF
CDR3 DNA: TGTGCCAGCACGAAAAGACGCCGAGGCGAGCAGTACTTC

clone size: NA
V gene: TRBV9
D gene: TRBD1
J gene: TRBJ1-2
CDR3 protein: CASNQGGDYGYTF
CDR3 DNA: TGTGCCTCGAACCAGGGGGGTGACTATGGCTACACCTTC

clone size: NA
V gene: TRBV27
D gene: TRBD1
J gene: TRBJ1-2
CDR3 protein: CASTLSVTGGYGYTF
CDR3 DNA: TGTGCCAGCACATTATCGGTCACAGGGGGCTATGGCTACACCTTC

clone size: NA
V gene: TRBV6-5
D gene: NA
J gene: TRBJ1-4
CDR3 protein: CASSYGGARGDEKLFF
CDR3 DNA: TGTGCCAGCAGTTACGGGGGCGCCCGGGGGGATGAAAAACTGTTTTTT

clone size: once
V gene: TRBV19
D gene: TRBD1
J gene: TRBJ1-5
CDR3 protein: CASWDRDRYQPQHF
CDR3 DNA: TGTGCCAGTTGGGACCGGGACAGATATCAGCCCCAGCATTTT

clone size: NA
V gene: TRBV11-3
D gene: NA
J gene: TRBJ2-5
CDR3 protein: CASSSSVRGAQYF
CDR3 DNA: TGTGCCAGCAGCTCATCGGTCAGGGGGGCCCAGTACTTC

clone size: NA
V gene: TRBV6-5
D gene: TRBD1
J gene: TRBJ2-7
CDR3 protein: CASSLRGSEQYF
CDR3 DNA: TGTGCCAGCAGTCTCAGGGGGAGCGAGCAGTACTTC

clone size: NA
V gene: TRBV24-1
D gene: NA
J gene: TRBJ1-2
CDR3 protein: CATSDYGANYGYTF
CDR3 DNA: TGTGCCACCAGTGATTATGGGGCCAACTATGGCTACACCTTC

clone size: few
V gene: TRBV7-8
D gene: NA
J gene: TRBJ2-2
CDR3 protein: CASSSIRHSHTGELFF
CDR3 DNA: TGTGCCAGCAGCTCAATTAGGCACAGTCACACCGGGGAGCTGTTTTTT

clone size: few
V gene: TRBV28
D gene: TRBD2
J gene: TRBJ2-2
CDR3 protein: CASSSFKRLAANTGELFF
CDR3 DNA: TGTGCCAGCAGTTCCTTCAAGAGACTAGCGGCTAACACCGGGGAGCTGTTTTTT

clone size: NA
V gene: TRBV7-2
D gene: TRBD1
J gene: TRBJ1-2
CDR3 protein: CASSQDPGQGQYGYTF
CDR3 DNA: TGTGCCAGCAGCCAAGATCCGGGACAGGGTCAGTATGGCTACACCTTC

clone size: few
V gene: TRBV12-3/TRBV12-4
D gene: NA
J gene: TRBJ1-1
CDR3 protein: CASSLGAAEAFF
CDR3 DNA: TGTGCCAGCAGTTTAGGGGCCGCTGAAGCTTTCTTT

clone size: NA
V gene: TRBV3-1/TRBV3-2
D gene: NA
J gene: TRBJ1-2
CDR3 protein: CASRQQGGNYGYTF
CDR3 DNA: TGTGCCAGCCGGCAACAGGGCGGTAACTATGGCTACACCTTC

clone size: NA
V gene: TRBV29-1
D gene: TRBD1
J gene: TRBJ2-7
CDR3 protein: CSVRNRGPYEQYF
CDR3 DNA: TGCAGCGTTCGGAACAGGGGGCCCTACGAGCAGTACTTC

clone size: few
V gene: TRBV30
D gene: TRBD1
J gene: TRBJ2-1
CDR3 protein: CAWNSGQGLSNEQFF
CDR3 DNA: TGTGCCTGGAATTCCGGACAGGGGCTTTCTAATGAGCAGTTCTTC

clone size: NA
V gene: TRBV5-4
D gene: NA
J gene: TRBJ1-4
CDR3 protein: CASSLGGGLATNEKLFF
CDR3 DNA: TGTGCCAGCAGCTTGGGGGGCGGCCTAGCAACTAATGAAAAACTGTTTTTT

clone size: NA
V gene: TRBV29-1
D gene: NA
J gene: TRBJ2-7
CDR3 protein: CSRPPGDNPYEQYF
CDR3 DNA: TGCAGCAGACCCCCAGGGGACAACCCCTACGAGCAGTACTTC